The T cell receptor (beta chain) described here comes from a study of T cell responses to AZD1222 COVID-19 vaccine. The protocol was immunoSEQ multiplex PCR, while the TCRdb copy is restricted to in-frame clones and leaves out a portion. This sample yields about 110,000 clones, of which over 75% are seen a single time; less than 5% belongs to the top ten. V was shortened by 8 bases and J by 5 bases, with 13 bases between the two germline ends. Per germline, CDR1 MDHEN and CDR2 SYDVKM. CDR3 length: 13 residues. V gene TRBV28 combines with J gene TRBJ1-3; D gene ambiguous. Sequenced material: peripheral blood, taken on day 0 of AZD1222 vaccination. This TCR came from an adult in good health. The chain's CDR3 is CASASGSRNTIYF. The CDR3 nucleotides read TGTGCCAGCGCCTCCGGCAGTCGAAACACCATATATTTT.